Listed below are T cell receptor beta chains from one sample, sequenced in a study of CD4 and CD8 cells across lung adenocarcinoma regions. TCRdb used MiXCR to reprocess the PCR reads, holding one entry per CDR3 protein. The table shows around 10,000 distinct CDR3 sequences, with 35% to 55% occurring only once. Sequencing input: CD8+ T cells from the margin of a lung tumor. These receptors were taken from a male donor with lung adenocarcinoma. The CD4 and CD8 labels of this study may be unreliable. CDR3s include the opening cysteine and the closing phenylalanine or tryptophan. The D gene is left open where the match is weak. For some rows the clone size is stated as once, few or many, or as a class when expanded; others skip it.

NA,once,TRBV10-2,TRBJ2-4,CASEISAKDTQYF,TGCGCCTCGGAGATCTCTGCCAAAGATACTCAGTATTTC
NA,many,TRBV27,TRBJ2-7,CASSLKTATYEQYF,TGTGCCAGCAGTTTGAAGACAGCCACCTACGAGCAGTACTTC
NA,once,TRBV20-1,TRBJ2-1,CSARAGEVYEQFF,TGCAGTGCTAGAGCGGGAGAAGTATATGAGCAGTTCTTC
TRBD2,medium-sized,TRBV6-1,TRBJ2-2,CASLGLAGSNTGELFF,TGTGCCAGCCTCGGACTAGCGGGATCGAACACCGGGGAGCTGTTTTTT
NA,NA,TRBV10-1,TRBJ2-4,CAGSGELGTETQYF,TGCGCGGGCAGTGGGGAGTTAGGCACAGAGACCCAGTATTTC
NA,NA,TRBV6-1,TRBJ2-5,CASRAGTFVFTQYF,TGTGCCAGCAGAGCCGGGACATTCGTCTTCACCCAGTACTTC
NA,NA,TRBV6-5,TRBJ2-7,CASSYGRGFYEQYF,TGTGCCAGCAGTTATGGTAGAGGGTTCTACGAGCAGTACTTC
NA,medium-sized,TRBV4-1,TRBJ1-6,CASSQGPGAGSPLHF,TGCGCCAGCAGCCAGGGGCCGGGGGCGGGGTCACCCCTCCACTTT
TRBD2,many,TRBV6-1,TRBJ2-1,CASIDQRGRMYF,TGTGCCAGCATCGACCAGCGGGGGCGGATGTACTTC
NA,NA,TRBV6-1,TRBJ2-3,CARSVWSGRTNEQYF,TGTGCCCGCAGTGTCTGGAGTGGGCGCACCAATGAGCAGTATTTT
NA,NA,TRBV6-1,TRBJ1-6,CASSLRRGGGVLYEQHF,TGTGCCAGCAGTCTCCGAAGGGGCGGGGGCGTACTCTACGAGCAGCACTTT
NA,NA,TRBV4-1,TRBJ1-2,CASRAGNYGYTF,TGCGCCAGCAGGGCGGGAAACTATGGCTACACCTTC
TRBD2,NA,TRBV5-1,TRBJ2-5,CASSALAGGQETQYF,TGCGCCAGCTCCGCACTAGCGGGGGGCCAAGAGACCCAGTACTTC
NA,medium-sized,TRBV25-1,TRBJ2-2,CASSTGFGELFF,TGTGCCAGCAGTACAGGGTTCGGGGAGCTGTTTTTT
NA,NA,TRBV6-1,TRBJ2-3,CASNGGPAKDTQYF,TGTGCCAGCAATGGGGGCCCGGCCAAAGATACGCAGTATTTC
TRBD2,few,TRBV6-1,TRBJ2-6,CASSRTSGRSSGANVLTF,TGTGCCAGCAGCAGGACTAGCGGGAGGTCCTCTGGGGCCAACGTCCTGACTTTC
NA,NA,TRBV25-1,TRBJ2-3,CASSFAETQYF,TGTGCCAGCAGTTTCGCCGAGACCCAGTACTTT
NA,NA,TRBV6-5,TRBJ2-3,CASSYSTGGDSTDTQYF,TGTGCCAGCAGTTACTCTACAGGAGGTGATAGCACAGATACGCAGTATTTT
NA,once,TRBV6-5,TRBJ2-3,CASSWGGQPEGTGKQYF,TGTGCCAGCAGTTGGGGGGGCCAGCCTGAGGGCACAGGTAAGCAGTATTTT
TRBD2,few,TRBV12-3/TRBV12-4,TRBJ2-1,CASTQLPGGRNEQFF,TGTGCCAGCACCCAACTCCCGGGAGGGAGAAATGAGCAGTTCTTC
NA,medium-sized,TRBV28,TRBJ2-2,CASSVRNTGELFF,TGTGCCAGCAGTGTACGCAACACCGGGGAGCTGTTTTTT
TRBD1,few,TRBV7-8,TRBJ2-5,CASSRDREETQYF,TGTGCCAGCAGCAGGGACAGGGAAGAGACCCAGTACTTC
NA,once,TRBV27,TRBJ2-3,CAGSSLFAKDIQYF,TGTGCCGGCTCGTCGCTGTTTGCCAAAGATATTCAGTATTTT
NA,few,TRBV6-1,TRBJ2-1,CASHSWAHEQFF,TGTGCCAGCCATTCTTGGGCTCATGAGCAGTTCTTC
NA,NA,TRBV27,TRBJ2-1,CASRRLEGVSYDAQFF,TGTGCCAGCAGGCGCCTAGAGGGAGTGTCCTACGATGCGCAGTTCTTC
NA,NA,TRBV11-2,TRBJ2-7,CASSLVQASYEQYF,TGTGCCAGCAGCTTAGTCCAGGCGTCTTACGAGCAGTACTTC
NA,NA,TRBV6-1,TRBJ2-3,CASRVPVVSKDAQFF,TGTGCCAGCAGGGTGCCGGTGGTGTCCAAAGATGCGCAGTTCTTT
NA,NA,TRBV25-1,TRBJ2-2,CASSPRVDTGELFF,TGTGCCAGCAGTCCCAGGGTGGATACCGGGGAGCTGTTTTTT
TRBD2,NA,TRBV11-3,TRBJ2-7,CASSLTGLAGSSYEQYF,TGTGCCAGCAGCTTAACTGGACTAGCGGGAAGCTCCTACGAGCAGTACTTC
NA,NA,TRBV25-1,TRBJ2-5,CASSEWLPGETQYF,TGTGCCAGCAGTGAGTGGTTGCCTGGGGAGACCCAGTACTTC
NA,NA,TRBV10-3,TRBJ1-2,CATLGDNYGYTF,TGTGCCACCTTGGGGGATAACTATGGCTACACCTTC
TRBD2,NA,TRBV28,TRBJ2-5,CASSLAAGGRGSRETQYF,TGTGCCAGCAGTTTAGCAGCGGGGGGGCGGGGGAGTCGAGAGACCCAGTACTTC
NA,NA,TRBV6-5,TRBJ2-2,CASSYGGPGTGELYF,TGTGCCAGCAGTTACGGGGGGCCGGGCACAGGGGAGCTGTATTTT
NA,NA,TRBV9,TRBJ1-2,CASSGTHGYTF,TGTGCCAGCAGCGGTACGCACGGCTACACCTTC
TRBD2,NA,TRBV27,TRBJ2-3,CARSPRDERGGHGTDTQYF,TGTGCCAGGAGTCCCCGGGACGAGCGGGGGGGGCACGGCACAGATACGCAGTATTTT
TRBD2,NA,TRBV6-1,TRBJ2-7,CASRSGTSVYNEQYF,TGTGCCAGCAGATCAGGGACTAGCGTATACAATGAGCAGTACTTC
TRBD2,NA,TRBV5-1,TRBJ2-1,CASSTSSGGTYNEQFF,TGCGCCAGCAGCACATCGAGCGGGGGGACCTACAATGAGCAGTTCTTC
NA,medium-sized,TRBV6-5,TRBJ1-6,CASSIQSGGGSPLHF,TGTGCCAGCAGTATACAGTCGGGGGGGGGTTCACCCCTCCACTTT
NA,NA,TRBV7-6,TRBJ2-4,CASSCAAGLGAKNTQYF,TGTGCCAGCAGCTGCGCGGCGGGGCTGGGGGCCAAAAACACGCAGTACTTC
NA,NA,TRBV5-4,TRBJ2-2,CATTPGRQVFCLYVLFCFVLFF,TGTGCCACCACGCCTGGCCGCCAGGTGTTTTGTTTGTATGTTCTGTTCTGTTTTGTTTTGTTTTTT
NA,many,TRBV7-7,TRBJ2-1,CASSLAPFAGSSYNEQFF,TGTGCTAGCAGCTTAGCGCCTTTTGCAGGGAGCTCCTACAATGAGCAGTTCTTC
TRBD2,few,TRBV4-1,TRBJ2-3,CASSQEGALAGITDTQYF,TGCGCCAGCAGCCAAGAGGGGGCTTTAGCGGGGATCACAGATACGCAGTATTTT
NA,NA,TRBV27,TRBJ2-7,CASGFEVKSSDEQYF,TGTGCCAGCGGCTTCGAGGTTAAGTCCTCAGATGAGCAGTACTTC
NA,NA,TRBV4-1,TRBJ1-4,CASSQNRANEKLFF,TGCGCCAGCAGCCAAAACCGGGCAAATGAAAAACTGTTTTTT
NA,many,TRBV9,TRBJ2-1,CASSEGDYNEQFF,TGTGCCAGCAGCGAGGGGGACTACAATGAGCAGTTCTTC
NA,few,TRBV12-3/TRBV12-4,TRBJ2-5,CASSLGGPGAQYF,TGTGCCAGCAGTTTGGGCGGCCCAGGGGCCCAGTACTTC
TRBD1,NA,TRBV6-5,TRBJ2-5,CASSSTGVETQYF,TGTGCCAGCAGTTCGACAGGGGTGGAGACCCAGTACTTC
TRBD1,NA,TRBV4-1,TRBJ2-2,CASSRDRVGTGELFF,TGCGCCAGCAGCCGAGACAGGGTGGGCACCGGGGAGCTGTTTTTT
TRBD1,medium-sized,TRBV12-3/TRBV12-4,TRBJ2-2,CASRTGGAKTGELFF,TGTGCCAGCAGGACAGGGGGCGCAAAGACCGGGGAGCTGTTTTTT
TRBD1,NA,TRBV10-3,TRBJ2-6,CANSRTGGTSGANVLTF,TGTGCCAACAGCCGGACAGGGGGCACCTCTGGGGCCAACGTCCTGACTTTC
NA,NA,TRBV6-1,TRBJ2-3,CASEEGNPDTQYF,TGTGCCAGCGAGGAGGGTAATCCAGATACCCAGTACTTT
NA,many,TRBV27,TRBJ2-3,CASSERSTDTQYF,TGTGCCAGCAGTGAACGAAGCACAGATACGCAGTATTTT
TRBD1,few,TRBV12-3/TRBV12-4,TRBJ1-2,CASIDRGANYGYTF,TGTGCCAGCATTGACAGGGGTGCAAACTATGGCTACACCTTC
TRBD2,NA,TRBV10-2,TRBJ2-3,CASSGLAGTGAQYF,TGCGCCAGCAGTGGGCTAGCGGGGACCGGGGCGCAGTATTTT
TRBD2,few,TRBV27,TRBJ2-5,CASTPSGVQETQYF,TGTGCCAGCACTCCTAGCGGAGTCCAAGAGACCCAGTACTTC
NA,NA,TRBV10-2,TRBJ2-4,CATGLCAKNTQYF,TGCGCCACGGGGCTGTGTGCCAAAAACACGCAGTACTTC
NA,NA,TRBV6-1,TRBJ2-1,CASTQRNEQFF,TGTGCCAGCACCCAGCGCAATGAGCAGTTCTTC